This T cell receptor beta chain was sequenced in a study of CD8+ T cells in alopecia areata. Noted treatment: oral pan-JAK inhibitor, 5-10 mg twice daily. Reverse transcription of extracted RNA yielded cDNA, which provided the sequencing template. Assay: immunoSEQ multiplex PCR; the TCRdb copy retains only in-frame clones and omits some. The sample yields about 150,000 clones, about 56% seen once. Sequencing was performed on CD8+ T cells sorted from blood, taken at week 4, from a patient treated with tofacitinib. The origin of this receptor is a human donor with alopecia areata.

CDR3 coding DNA: TGCAGCGTTGAACTCCCCTCGTTAAGGGCCAACGTCCTGACTTTC. It translates to CSVELPSLRANVLTF. J is TRBJ2-6 and V is TRBV29-1, with D hard to call. The CDR3 has 15 residues. CDR1 and CDR2 (germline): SQVTM, ANQGSEA. Trimming shortened V by 2 bases and J by 5 bases, and 13 bases separated the two germline ends.